The 32 T cell receptor beta chains below come from one sample, sequenced in a study of OX40 agonist ivuxolimab in advanced cancers. Assay: immunoSEQ multiplex PCR; the TCRdb copy retains only in-frame clones and omits some. Of roughly 80,000 clones in the sample, 85% to 95% were seen once. The sample consisted of CD4+ or CD8+ T cells sorted from blood, taken in a trial of the OX40 agonist ivuxolimab. Receptors were obtained from an adult with an advanced solid tumor such as melanoma, head and neck, liver or kidney cancer.

The rearrangement links TRBV7-8 to TRBJ2-2; 7 nucleotides match TRBD1. In germline, CDR1 is SGHVS, CDR2 FQNEAQ. This CDR3 has 15 residues. Trimming removed 5 bases from V and 5 bases from J; junction bases left unmatched: 8. The CDR3 loop reads CASSPPGQITGELFF. CDR3 nucleotides: TGTGCCAGCAGCCCTCCGGGACAGATAACCGGGGAGCTGTTTTTT.

The chain recombines TRBV19 with TRBJ2-1, with D possibly TRBD1 on 5 matching bases. The CDR3 has 13 residues. V was cut by 7 bases and J by 1 base, with 8 bases left in between. CDR1 LNHDA and CDR2 SQIVND come from the germline V gene (reference sequence). CDR3 residues: CASTRQSYNEQFF. The CDR3 DNA sequence: TGTGCCAGTACGCGACAGTCCTACAATGAGCAGTTCTTC.

CDR3 DNA: TGTGCCAGCAGCTTGAGGGGCGGAGGGTCTGATACGCAGTATTTT. Residues: CASSLRGGGSDTQYF. This chain uses TRBV5-5 with TRBJ2-3; a possible D gene is TRBD2 (6 bases). This CDR3 comprises 15 residues. Germline V gene lookup returns CDR1 SGHKS and CDR2 YYEKEE (reference sequence). V was clipped by 1 base and J by 6 bases, with 15 bases between them.

A single count supports this clone. This rearrangement joins TRBV18 to TRBJ2-7, with TRBD2 as a possible D gene (6 bases). CDR1 is KGHSH, CDR2 LQKENI, per germline. Trimming left V 2 bases short and J 4 bases short, with 6 bases between. This CDR3 has 12 amino acids. The CDR3 protein is CASSPGRYEQYF. The CDR3 DNA follows: TGTGCCAGCTCACCAGGGAGGTACGAGCAGTACTTC.

The rearrangement uses TRBV5-4 and TRBJ2-3, with 11 nucleotides matching TRBD2. Per germline, CDR1 SGHNT and CDR2 YYREEE (reference sequence). The CDR3 sequence is 17 residues long. V gave up 4 bases and J gave up 1 base; unmatched junction bases: 8. The CDR3 DNA reads as TGTGCCAGCAGCGGGTCCGTAGCGGGAGGGCGCACAGATACGCAGTATTTT. Its protein is CASSGSVAGGRTDTQYF.

The CDR3 here is CASSVGATRNRDRGEKLFF. The CDR3 DNA sequence: TGTGCCAGCAGCGTAGGAGCCACAAGGAATCGGGACAGGGGAGAAAAACTGTTTTTT. The chain carries TRBV9 and TRBJ1-4; 10 bases fit TRBD1. The CDR3 has 19 residues. The V segment lost 0 bases and the J segment 8 bases; nucleotides outside the gene matches: 16. Germline V gene lookup returns CDR1 SGDLS and CDR2 YYNGEE.

The chain has TRBV11-3 and TRBJ2-7; TRBD1 agrees at 9 bases. The V segment lost 4 bases and the J segment 3 bases; nucleotides outside the gene matches: 10. CDR3 length: 16 amino acids. CDR1 is SGHNT, CDR2 YENEEA, per germline. The CDR3 here is CASSSRRGQGDYEQYF. CDR3 bases: TGTGCCAGCAGCTCGCGCCGGGGACAGGGTGACTACGAGCAGTACTTC. Full variable domain (outside the CDR3, taken from reference TRBV11-3 and TRBJ2-7): EAGVVQSPRYKIIEKKQPVAFWCNPISGHNTLYWYLQNLGQGPELLIRYENEEAVDDSQLPKDRFSAERLKGVDSTLKIQPAELGDSAVYLCASSSRRGQGDYEQYFGPGTRLTVT.

The chain couples TRBV23-1 to TRBJ2-5; 9 bases align to TRBD2. TRBV23-1 is an ORF, with its function uncertain. Germline trimming cut 1 base from V and 2 bases from J; bases unmatched to any gene: 5. The CDR3 consists of 16 residues. CDR3 in amino acids: CASSQWAAGGQETQYF. Here the CDR3 DNA reads TGCGCCAGCAGTCAATGGGCAGCGGGAGGTCAAGAGACCCAGTACTTC.

The rearrangement uses TRBV4-2 and TRBJ2-7; 8 positions agree with TRBD2. Germline loops: CDR1 LGHNA, CDR2 YNFKEQ. This CDR3 has 15 residues. V lost 4 bases, J lost 4 bases, and 9 bases stayed unmatched. CDR3 DNA sequence: TGTGCCAGCAGCCTCCGACTAGCGAATTTTTACGAGCAGTACTTC. This codes for CASSLRLANFYEQYF.

The V and J genes are TRBV5-4 and TRBJ2-5, with 8 bases fitting TRBD2. Trimming at V came to 4 bases and at J to 3 bases, leaving 5 bases not matched to a gene. The germline V gene encodes CDR1 SGHNT and CDR2 YYREEE (reference sequence). The CDR3 extends over 14 amino acids. CDR3 loop: CASSTGTSKETQYF. DNA of the CDR3: TGTGCCAGCAGCACCGGGACTAGTAAAGAGACCCAGTACTTC.

This clone has just one count. The V gene is TRBV28, the J gene TRBJ2-1; tentative D call: TRBD1 (5 bases). Germline assignment: CDR1 MDHEN and CDR2 SYDVKM. V shed 5 bases and J shed 4 bases, with 21 bases lying between them. CDR3 size: 17 residues. The CDR3 DNA reads as TGTGCCAGCAGTCTCAGGGTTTCGGTACTCCGGTACAATGAGCAGTTCTTC. The encoded protein is CASSLRVSVLRYNEQFF.

The chain recombines TRBV18 with TRBJ2-1, with 14 nucleotides matching TRBD2. After removal of 6 bases from V and 2 bases from J, the junction contained 9 bases not matched to a gene. The CDR3 covers 18 residues. The germline V gene encodes CDR1 KGHSH and CDR2 LQKENI. DNA of the CDR3: TGTGCCAGCTCTTCCCGACTAGCGGGAGGGACGACCTACAATGAGCAGTTCTTC. It yields the protein CASSSRLAGGTTYNEQFF.

This chain joins TRBV28 and TRBJ2-3; either TRBD1 or TRBD2 may fit D (5 bases each). V was pared by 5 bases and J by 3 bases, with 18 bases between. Germline values: CDR1 MDHEN, CDR2 SYDVKM. The CDR3 runs to 16 residues. The DNA for the CDR3 is TGTGCCAGCAGTCCGTCCCGAGGGGTGGGGACAGATACGCAGTATTTT. Translation: CASSPSRGVGTDTQYF.

The chain carries TRBV30 and TRBJ2-3, with a possible D match to TRBD2 (6 bases). CDR1 is GTSNPN and CDR2 is SVGIG in the germline V gene (reference sequence). V lost 8 bases and J lost 2, with 17 bases in between. The CDR3 totals 14 residues. Written as DNA, the CDR3 is TGTGCCAAGGGAGGTCAGATTTTCACAGATACGCAGTATTTT. Protein product: CAKGGQIFTDTQYF. Together with reference TRBV30 and TRBJ2-3, the CDR3 gives the full variable domain: SQTIHQWPATLVQPVGSPLSLECTVEGTSNPNLYWYRQAAGRGLQLLFYSVGIGQISSEVPQNLSASRPQDRQFILSSKKLLLSDSGFYLCAKGGQIFTDTQYFGPGTRLTVL.

This chain connects TRBV20-1 to TRBJ2-7; D is uncertain. CDR3 size: 11 residues. Germline CDR1 DFQATT, CDR2 SNEGSKA (reference sequence). Trimming pared 4 bases from V and 5 bases from J, leaving 9 bases between. The CDR3 DNA reads TGCAGTGCTACAAGCCCCGACGAGCAGTACTTC. Protein sequence: CSATSPDEQYF.

This chain connects TRBV30 to TRBJ1-4; TRBD1 is a possible D gene (5 bases). The CDR3 totals 14 residues. V lost 7 bases and J lost 2, with 14 bases in between. Germline loops: CDR1 GTSNPN, CDR2 SVGIG (reference sequence). CDR3 nucleotide sequence: TGTGCCTCCCCGGTGGAGGGGACTAATGAAAAACTGTTTTTT. It translates to CASPVEGTNEKLFF.

The V and J genes are TRBV6-5 and TRBJ2-1, with a tentative D call TRBD1 (5 bases). V shed 8 bases and J shed 0 bases, with 8 bases lying between them. Germline CDR1 reads MNHEY; CDR2 reads SVGAGI. The CDR3 is made up of 13 amino acids. CDR3 in amino acids: CASQGFSYNEQFF. The CDR3 nucleotides are TGTGCCAGCCAGGGTTTCTCCTACAATGAGCAGTTCTTC.

The chain has TRBV10-3 and TRBJ1-1, with D possibly TRBD1 on 5 matching bases. Germline-derived CDR1 and CDR2 are ENHRY and SYGVKD. Trimming shortened V by 10 bases and J by 0 bases, and 24 bases separated the two germline ends. The CDR3 is 17 residues long. DNA of the CDR3: TGTGCCAGCACCCCCCGTAGGCGGGGGGGAGTGAACACTGAAGCTTTCTTT. This sequence encodes CASTPRRRGGVNTEAFF.

A single count supports this clone. V and J are TRBV4-2 and TRBJ2-2; 9 positions agree with TRBD1. The CDR3 sequence is 17 residues long. Germline loops: CDR1 LGHNA, CDR2 YNFKEQ. Trimming cost V 6 bases and J 1 base; bases outside gene matches: 9. The CDR3 DNA sequence: TGTGCCAGCAGGACCGGGACAGGGACTAAGAACACCGGGGAGCTGTTTTTT. This gives the protein CASRTGTGTKNTGELFF.

The chain employs TRBV11-2 and TRBJ2-3; 7 bases map to TRBD1. The CDR3 has 16 residues. V gave up 5 bases and J gave up 6 bases; unmatched junction bases: 14. Germline V CDR1 and CDR2: SGHAT, FQNNGV. The CDR3 sequence is CASSPTGTAVLDTQYF. The CDR3 region has the DNA TGTGCCAGCAGCCCCACCGGGACAGCAGTTCTCGATACGCAGTATTTT.

This chain connects TRBV10-3 to TRBJ1-4; TRBD1 agrees at 9 bases. J gave up 8 bases and V 8 bases, and 6 bases lay outside the gene matches. The CDR3 spans 13 residues. The germline V gene encodes CDR1 ENHRY and CDR2 SYGVKD. CDR3 sequence (DNA): TGTGCCATCGGGACAGGGTTCCCGGAAAAACTGTTTTTT. Translating gives CAIGTGFPEKLFF.

The chain links TRBV4-3 to TRBJ2-1, with TRBD2 identical over 13 bases. Trimming at V came to 5 bases and at J to 12 bases, leaving 10 bases not matched to a gene. The CDR3 extends over 15 amino acids. Germline CDR1 LGHNA, CDR2 YSLEER. The CDR3 loop reads CASSISGTSGAGQFF. The CDR3 nucleotides are TGCGCCAGCAGCATCTCCGGGACTAGCGGGGCAGGGCAGTTCTTC.

The chain joins TRBV5-1 to TRBJ2-3; 7 bases match TRBD2. V was clipped by 5 bases and J by 0 bases; unmatched bases: 9. This CDR3 is built from 16 residues. CDR1 SGHRS and CDR2 YFSETQ come from the germline V gene. CDR3 nucleotides: TGCGCCAGCAGGGAAACGGGAGGCGTTAGCACAGATACGCAGTATTTT. It translates to CASRETGGVSTDTQYF. The full variable domain, rest sourced from reference TRBV5-1 and TRBJ2-3, is KAGVTQTPRYLIKTRGQQVTLSCSPISGHRSVSWYQQTPGQGLQFLFEYFSETQRNKGNFPGRFSGRQFSNSRSEMNVSTLELGDSALYLCASRETGGVSTDTQYFGPGTRLTVL.

V is TRBV19 and J is TRBJ2-1, with D perhaps matching TRBD2 (5 bases). Germline CDR1 reads LNHDA; CDR2 reads SQIVND (reference sequence). The CDR3 sequence is 16 residues long. V shed 11 bases and J shed 0 bases, with 20 bases lying between them. For the CDR3, the DNA is TGTGCCCGGAAAGACCGTACGGGAAGCTCCTACAATGAGCAGTTCTTC. This sequence encodes CARKDRTGSSYNEQFF.

The chain links TRBV7-9 to TRBJ2-2; D is undetermined. Germline lookup yields CDR1 SEHNR and CDR2 FQNEAQ (reference sequence). The CDR3 runs 14 residues. V lost 0 bases and J lost 6, with 8 bases in between. The CDR3 DNA follows: TGTGCCAGCAGCTTAGCCTTTTTTGCCGGGGAGCTGTTTTTT. Protein sequence: CASSLAFFAGELFF.

The chain recombines TRBV7-2 with TRBJ2-7; maybe TRBD2 (5 bases). CDR3 length: 12 residues. Germline V gene lookup returns CDR1 SGHTA and CDR2 FQGNSA. V gave up 4 bases and J gave up 4 bases, with 8 bases separating them. DNA for the CDR3: TGTGCCAGCAGCTACCCGGGGTACGAGCAGTACTTC. Encoded protein: CASSYPGYEQYF.

CDR3 nucleotides: TGCGCCAGCAGCCAAGACTACGTGGTCGTGAACACTGAAGCTTTCTTT. Its protein is CASSQDYVVVNTEAFF. The chain links TRBV4-3 to TRBJ1-1; D gene ambiguous. Germline-derived CDR1 and CDR2 are LGHNA and YSLEER. The CDR3 consists of 16 residues. Trimming shortened V by 0 bases and J by 0 bases, and 11 bases separated the two germline ends.

The chain uses TRBV29-1 and TRBJ1-2; D unresolved. Germline V lookup: CDR1 SQVTM, CDR2 ANQGSEA. V was pared by 5 bases and J by 5 bases, with 9 bases between. This CDR3 has 11 amino acids. DNA for the CDR3: TGCAGCGTTCTTAGTTGGTATGGCTACACCTTC. Translating it yields CSVLSWYGYTF.

The chain recombines TRBV9 with TRBJ2-1, with 7 bases identical to TRBD2. The CDR3 runs to 14 residues. Looked up from germline, CDR1 is SGDLS and CDR2 is YYNGEE. V gave up 3 bases and J gave up 4 bases; unmatched junction bases: 4. The CDR3 DNA is TGTGCCAGCAGCGCCGGGACTATTTACAATGAGCAGTTCTTC. It translates to CASSAGTIYNEQFF.

This chain joins TRBV13 and TRBJ2-5; 13 nucleotides line up with TRBD2. The germline gives CDR1 PRHDT, CDR2 FYEKMQ (reference sequence). Trimming removed 4 bases from V and 5 bases from J; junction bases left unmatched: 7. This CDR3 region has 16 residues. The CDR3 loop is CASSWGTSGDPETQYF. CDR3 bases: TGTGCCAGCAGCTGGGGGACTAGCGGGGACCCGGAGACCCAGTACTTC.

V and J are TRBV27 and TRBJ1-3, with a weak D call TRBD1 (6 bases). The CDR3 spans 15 residues. CDR1 MNHEY and CDR2 SMNVEV come from the germline V gene (reference sequence). The V and J ends lost 5 bases and 0 bases respectively, with 11 bases between them. The CDR3 DNA follows: TGTGCCAGCAGTCCGACAGGTCCCTCTGGAAACACCATATATTTT. This sequence encodes CASSPTGPSGNTIYF.

The table lists this clone with a few counts. The V call is TRBV7-9, the J call TRBJ1-5; D perhaps matches TRBD1 (5 bases). The V end lost 5 bases, the J end lost 2 bases, and 13 bases lay between the germline ends. CDR1 and CDR2 from the germline V gene are SEHNR and FQNEAQ (reference sequence). The CDR3 consists of 15 residues. CDR3 bases: TGTGCCAGCAGCAATGCGTGGGGGGGCAATCAGCCCCAGCATTTT. This translates into CASSNAWGGNQPQHF.